What follows are 11 T cell receptor beta chains derived from one specimen sequenced in a study of T cell repertoires in cytomegalovirus infection. TCRdb reprocessed the reads via MiXCR and lists one record per CDR3 protein. This table has approximately 500,000 distinct CDR3 sequences, approximately 11% appearing once. The material sequenced was PBMCs. These receptors all stem from a human donor in good health (CMV status not recorded). Some clones in this sample may be carry-over from other donors' samples.

This chain joins TRBV6-5 and TRBJ2-2; D unresolved. V lost 5 bases and J 1 base, leaving 8 bases between the germline ends. The germline gives CDR1 MNHEY, CDR2 SVGAGI. This CDR3 region has 14 residues. The CDR3 DNA is TGTGCCAGCAGTCGGGCCCAGAACACCGGGGAGCTGTTTTTT. Translation: CASSRAQNTGELFF.

This clonotype was recorded many times. The rearrangement joins TRBV4-1 to TRBJ2-7, with TRBD1 identical over 10 bases. Looked up from germline, CDR1 is MGHRA and CDR2 is YSYEKL. The length of the CDR3 is 15 residues. The V and J ends lost 4 bases and 2 bases, in that order; junction bases with no gene match: 5. CDR3 nucleotides: TGCGCCAGCAGCCTGGGACAGGGGACGACCTACGAGCAGTACTTC. Protein sequence: CASSLGQGTTYEQYF.

This clonotype has a count of ten or more. V usage is TRBV12-3 or TRBV12-4 and J usage is TRBJ2-4; possible D gene TRBD2, 6 bases. This CDR3 spans 13 amino acids. The V gene lost 6 bases and the J gene lost 6 bases, with 12 bases spanning the gap. The CDR3 is CASRGGPLNIQYF. In DNA form, the CDR3 reads TGTGCCAGCAGGGGGGGACCTTTAAACATTCAGTACTTC.

The sample holds many counts of this clonotype. The V gene is TRBV20-1, the J gene TRBJ2-1; 7 positions agree with TRBD1. The CDR3 spans 12 residues. Germline V gene sequence: CDR1 DFQATT, CDR2 SNEGSKA (reference sequence). Trimming took 6 bases from V and 7 from J; bases not matched to a gene: 6. CDR3 nucleotide sequence: TGCAGTGCAAATTACAGGGGAAATGAGCAGTTCTTC. This encodes CSANYRGNEQFF.

CDR3 residues: CAINWTVPRFDEQYF. The CDR3, as DNA: TGTGCCATCAATTGGACAGTGCCACGATTTGACGAGCAGTACTTC. J is TRBJ2-7 and V is TRBV10-3, with D possibly TRBD1 on 6 matching bases. Germline-derived CDR1 and CDR2 are ENHRY and SYGVKD. The CDR3 totals 15 residues. Trimming removed 7 bases at V and 5 bases at J, with 21 bases between.

The sample holds many counts of this clonotype. The V and J genes are TRBV11-2 and TRBJ2-1, with 10 bases lining up with TRBD1. This CDR3 spans 15 amino acids. The germline V gene encodes CDR1 SGHAT and CDR2 FQNNGV. V lost 1 base, J lost 6 bases, and 3 bases stayed unmatched. The DNA for the CDR3 is TGTGCCAGCAGCTTAGTTAGGACAGGGGGCAATGAGCAGTTCTTC. Amino acids: CASSLVRTGGNEQFF.

The table lists this clonotype with many counts. This rearrangement joins TRBV19 to TRBJ1-1; D ambiguous. Germline V gives CDR1 LNHDA, CDR2 SQIVND (reference sequence). The CDR3 totals 15 residues. Trimming took 2 bases from V and 5 from J, leaving 15 bases between them. CDR3 region: CASSIPLGSGTEAFF. The CDR3 DNA sequence: TGTGCCAGTAGTATACCCCTGGGGTCTGGGACTGAAGCTTTCTTT.

CDR3 region: CASRAGLTYGYTF. The CDR3 region has the DNA TGTGCCAGCAGGGCCGGCCTCACCTATGGCTACACCTTC. The chain links TRBV28 to TRBJ1-2; D remains ambiguous. The CDR3 covers 13 residues. Trimming removed 6 bases from V and 4 bases from J, with 12 bases in between. Per germline, CDR1 MDHEN and CDR2 SYDVKM.

The rearrangement links TRBV4-2 to TRBJ2-2; D is ambiguous. Per germline, CDR1 LGHNA and CDR2 YNFKEQ. V was clipped by 4 bases and J by 4 bases, with 10 bases between them. The CDR3 length is 14 residues. The CDR3 DNA sequence: TGTGCCAGCAGCCCCCAGGAGTTCACCGGGGAGCTGTTTTTT. Amino acid sequence: CASSPQEFTGELFF.

This clonotype occurred many times. This sequence joins TRBV7-8 and TRBJ1-1, with D uncertain. The V gene lost 1 base and the J gene lost 4 bases, with 7 bases spanning the gap. CDR1 is SGHVS, CDR2 FQNEAQ, per germline. The CDR3 has 13 residues. In DNA, the CDR3 is TGTGCCAGCAGCTTAGAGAGGGTCACTGAAGCTTTCTTT. This gives the protein CASSLERVTEAFF.

The CDR3: CASKRTSKSEQYF. CDR3 coding DNA: TGTGCCAGCAAGAGGACTAGCAAGAGCGAGCAGTACTTC. The chain has TRBV6-1 and TRBJ2-7; 8 positions agree with TRBD2. Germline trimming cut 7 bases from V and 6 bases from J; bases unmatched to any gene: 8. CDR1 is MNHNS and CDR2 is SASEGT in the germline V gene. This CDR3 region has 13 residues.